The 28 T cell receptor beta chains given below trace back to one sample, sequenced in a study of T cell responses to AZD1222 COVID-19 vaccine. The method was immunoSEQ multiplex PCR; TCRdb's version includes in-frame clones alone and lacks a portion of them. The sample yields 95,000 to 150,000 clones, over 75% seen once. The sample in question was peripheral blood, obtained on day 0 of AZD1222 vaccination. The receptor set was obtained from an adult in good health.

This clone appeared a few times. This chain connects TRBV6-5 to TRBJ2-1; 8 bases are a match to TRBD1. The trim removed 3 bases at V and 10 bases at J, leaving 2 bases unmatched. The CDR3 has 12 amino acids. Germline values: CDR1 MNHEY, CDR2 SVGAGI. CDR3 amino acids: CASSYRTGEQFF. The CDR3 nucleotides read TGTGCCAGCAGTTATAGGACAGGGGAGCAGTTCTTC.

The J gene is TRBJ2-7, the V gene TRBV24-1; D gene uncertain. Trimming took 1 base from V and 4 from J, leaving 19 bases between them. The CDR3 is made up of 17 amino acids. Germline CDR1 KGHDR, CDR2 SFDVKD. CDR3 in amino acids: CATSDLTRLGRGYEQYF. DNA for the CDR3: TGTGCCACCAGTGATTTAACTCGGCTGGGCCGTGGTTACGAGCAGTACTTC.

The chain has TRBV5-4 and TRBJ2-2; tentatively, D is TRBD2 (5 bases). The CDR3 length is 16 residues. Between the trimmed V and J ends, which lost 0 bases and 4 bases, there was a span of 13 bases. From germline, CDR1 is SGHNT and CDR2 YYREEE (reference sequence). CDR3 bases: TGTGCCAGCAGCTTGGGACAACGGGGTGGCACCGGGGAGCTGTTTTTT. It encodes CASSLGQRGGTGELFF. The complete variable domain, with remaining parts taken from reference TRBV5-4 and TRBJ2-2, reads ETGVTQSPTHLIKTRGQQVTLRCSSQSGHNTVSWYQQALGQGPQFIFQYYREEENGRGNFPPRFSGLQFPNYSSELNVNALELDDSALYLCASSLGQRGGTGELFFGEGSRLTVL.

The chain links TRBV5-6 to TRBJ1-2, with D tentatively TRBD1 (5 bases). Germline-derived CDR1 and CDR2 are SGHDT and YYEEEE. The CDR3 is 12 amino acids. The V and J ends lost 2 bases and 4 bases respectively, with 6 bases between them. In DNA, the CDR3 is TGTGCCAGCAGCTTCACAGGCTATGGCTACACCTTC. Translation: CASSFTGYGYTF.

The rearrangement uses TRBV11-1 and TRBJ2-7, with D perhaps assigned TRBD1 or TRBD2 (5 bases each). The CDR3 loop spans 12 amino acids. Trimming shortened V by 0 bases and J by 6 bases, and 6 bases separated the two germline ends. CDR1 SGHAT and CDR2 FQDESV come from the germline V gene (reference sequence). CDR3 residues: CASSLAGVEQYF. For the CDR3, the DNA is TGTGCCAGCAGCTTAGCGGGGGTCGAGCAGTACTTC.

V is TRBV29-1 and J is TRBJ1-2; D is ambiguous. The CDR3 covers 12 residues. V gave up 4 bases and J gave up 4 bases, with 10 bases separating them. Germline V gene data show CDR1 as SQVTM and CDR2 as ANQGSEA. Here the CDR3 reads CSVVSGFYGYTF. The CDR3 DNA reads TGCAGCGTTGTCTCCGGATTCTATGGCTACACCTTC. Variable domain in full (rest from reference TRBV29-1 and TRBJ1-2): SAVISQKPSRDICQRGTSLTIQCQVDSQVTMMFWYRQQPGQSLTLIATANQGSEATYESGFVIDKFPISRPNLTFSTLTVSNMSPEDSSIYLCSVVSGFYGYTFGSGTRLTVV.

The CDR3 sequence is CAISLHSSGEQYF. CDR3 bases: TGTGCCATCAGTTTGCACAGCTCGGGCGAGCAGTACTTC. J is TRBJ2-7 and V is TRBV10-3; D not resolved. Germline CDR1 reads ENHRY; CDR2 reads SYGVKD. The CDR3 sequence is 13 residues long. The ends were cut back, 5 bases at V and 6 bases at J, with 14 bases in the middle.

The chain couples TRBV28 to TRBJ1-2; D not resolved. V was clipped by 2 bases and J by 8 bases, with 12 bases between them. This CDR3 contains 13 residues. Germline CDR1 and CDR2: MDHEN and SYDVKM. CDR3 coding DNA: TGTGCCAGCAGTTTAGAGGCAGGCCGAGGCTACACCTTC. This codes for CASSLEAGRGYTF.

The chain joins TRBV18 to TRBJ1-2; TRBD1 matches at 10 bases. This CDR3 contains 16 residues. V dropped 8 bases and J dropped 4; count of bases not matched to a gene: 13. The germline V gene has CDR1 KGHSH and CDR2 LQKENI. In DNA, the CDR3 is TGTGCCAGCCCCGCTTCGTCGGGGACAGGGGTCTATGGCTACACCTTC. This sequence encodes CASPASSGTGVYGYTF. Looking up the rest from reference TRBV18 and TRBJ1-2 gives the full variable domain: NAGVMQNPRHLVRRRGQEARLRCSPMKGHSHVYWYRQLPEEGLKFMVYLQKENIIDESGMPKERFSAEFPKEGPSILRIQQVVRGDSAAYFCASPASSGTGVYGYTFGSGTRLTVV.

CDR3 in amino acids: CATSDGTEVQETQYF. DNA for the CDR3: TGTGCCACCAGTGATGGGACAGAAGTACAAGAGACCCAGTACTTC. This chain joins TRBV24-1 and TRBJ2-5; 7 bases are shared with TRBD1. V shed 3 bases and J 2 bases; nucleotides not matched to a gene: 5. Germline-derived CDR1 and CDR2 are KGHDR and SFDVKD. The CDR3 is made up of 15 amino acids.

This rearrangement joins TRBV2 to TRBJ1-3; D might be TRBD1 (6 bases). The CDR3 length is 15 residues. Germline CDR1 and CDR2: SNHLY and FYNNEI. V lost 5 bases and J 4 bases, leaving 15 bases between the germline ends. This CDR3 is CASSLDGGRGNTIYF. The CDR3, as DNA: TGTGCCAGCAGTCTGGACGGGGGCAGGGGAAACACCATATATTTT.

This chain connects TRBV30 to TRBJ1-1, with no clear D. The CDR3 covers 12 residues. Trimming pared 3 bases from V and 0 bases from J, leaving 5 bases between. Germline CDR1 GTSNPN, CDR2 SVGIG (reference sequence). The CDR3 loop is CAWRSVNTEAFF. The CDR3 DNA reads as TGTGCCTGGAGATCAGTGAACACTGAAGCTTTCTTT. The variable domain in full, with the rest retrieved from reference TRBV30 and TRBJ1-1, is SQTIHQWPATLVQPVGSPLSLECTVEGTSNPNLYWYRQAAGRGLQLLFYSVGIGQISSEVPQNLSASRPQDRQFILSSKKLLLSDSGFYLCAWRSVNTEAFFGQGTRLTVV.

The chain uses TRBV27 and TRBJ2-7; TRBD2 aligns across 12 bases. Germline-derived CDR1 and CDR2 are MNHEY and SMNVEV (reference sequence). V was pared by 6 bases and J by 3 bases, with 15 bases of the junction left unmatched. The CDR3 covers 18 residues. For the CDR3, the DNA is TGTGCCAGCAGACTAGGGCTAGCGGGAGGGGTAAACTTCTACGAGCAGTACTTC. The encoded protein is CASRLGLAGGVNFYEQYF.

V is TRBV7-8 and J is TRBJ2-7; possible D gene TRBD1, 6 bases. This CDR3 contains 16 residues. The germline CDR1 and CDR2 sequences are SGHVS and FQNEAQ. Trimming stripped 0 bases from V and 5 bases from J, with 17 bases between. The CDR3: CASSLAARHRVDEQYF. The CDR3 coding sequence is TGTGCCAGCAGCTTAGCGGCTCGGCACAGGGTCGACGAGCAGTACTTC.

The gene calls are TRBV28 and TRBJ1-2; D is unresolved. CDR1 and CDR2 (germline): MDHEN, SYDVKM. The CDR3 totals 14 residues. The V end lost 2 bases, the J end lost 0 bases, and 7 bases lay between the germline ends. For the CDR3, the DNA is TGTGCCAGCAGTTTAGGGCCAGCTAACTATGGCTACACCTTC. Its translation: CASSLGPANYGYTF.

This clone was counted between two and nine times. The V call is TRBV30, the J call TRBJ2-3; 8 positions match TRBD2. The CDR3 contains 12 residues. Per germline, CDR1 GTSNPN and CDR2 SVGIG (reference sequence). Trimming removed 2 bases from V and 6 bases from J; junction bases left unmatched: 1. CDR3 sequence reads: CAWSPGGDTQYF. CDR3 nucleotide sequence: TGTGCCTGGAGTCCGGGGGGGGATACGCAGTATTTT.

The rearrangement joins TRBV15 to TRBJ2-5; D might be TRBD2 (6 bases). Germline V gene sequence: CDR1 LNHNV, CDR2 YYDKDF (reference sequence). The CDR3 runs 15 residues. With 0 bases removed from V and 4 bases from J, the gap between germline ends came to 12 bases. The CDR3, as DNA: TGTGCCACCAGCAGAGATCGGGGGATAACAGAGACCCAGTACTTC. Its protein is CATSRDRGITETQYF.

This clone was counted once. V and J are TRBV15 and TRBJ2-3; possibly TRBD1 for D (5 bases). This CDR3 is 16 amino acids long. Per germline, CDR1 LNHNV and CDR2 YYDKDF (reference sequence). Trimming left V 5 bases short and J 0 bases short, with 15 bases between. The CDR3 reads CATSGRGGTSTDTQYF. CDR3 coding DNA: TGTGCCACCAGCGGAAGGGGCGGAACTAGCACAGATACGCAGTATTTT.

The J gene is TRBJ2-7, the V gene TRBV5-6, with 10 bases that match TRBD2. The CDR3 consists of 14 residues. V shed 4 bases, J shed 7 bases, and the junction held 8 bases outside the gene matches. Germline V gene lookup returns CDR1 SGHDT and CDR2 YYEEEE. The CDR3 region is CASSPGLASGEQYF. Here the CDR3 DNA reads TGTGCCAGCAGCCCGGGACTAGCGTCGGGTGAGCAGTACTTC.

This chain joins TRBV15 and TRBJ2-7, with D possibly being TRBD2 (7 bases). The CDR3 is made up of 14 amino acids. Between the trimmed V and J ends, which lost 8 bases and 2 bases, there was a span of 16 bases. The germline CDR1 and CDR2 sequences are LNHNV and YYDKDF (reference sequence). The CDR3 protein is CATVGRGPAYEQYF. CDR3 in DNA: TGTGCCACCGTCGGGCGGGGGCCTGCCTACGAGCAGTACTTC.

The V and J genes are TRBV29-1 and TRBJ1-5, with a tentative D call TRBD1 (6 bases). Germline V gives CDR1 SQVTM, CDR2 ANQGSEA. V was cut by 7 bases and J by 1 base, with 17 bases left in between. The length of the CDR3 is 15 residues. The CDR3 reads CSALLQGESNQPQHF. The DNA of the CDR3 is TGCAGCGCCCTATTACAGGGTGAGAGCAATCAGCCCCAGCATTTT.

The CDR3 DNA reads TGTGCCAGCAGCTGGACGGGAACCTACGAGCAGTACTTC. Translated: CASSWTGTYEQYF. The chain employs TRBV5-4 and TRBJ2-7, with D perhaps TRBD2 (5 bases). Per the germline V gene, CDR1 is SGHNT and CDR2 is YYREEE (reference sequence). This CDR3 spans 13 amino acids. The ends were cut back, 3 bases at V and 2 bases at J, with 9 bases in the middle. Based on the CDR3 plus reference TRBV5-4 and TRBJ2-7, the full variable domain is ETGVTQSPTHLIKTRGQQVTLRCSSQSGHNTVSWYQQALGQGPQFIFQYYREEENGRGNFPPRFSGLQFPNYSSELNVNALELDDSALYLCASSWTGTYEQYFGPGTRLTVT.

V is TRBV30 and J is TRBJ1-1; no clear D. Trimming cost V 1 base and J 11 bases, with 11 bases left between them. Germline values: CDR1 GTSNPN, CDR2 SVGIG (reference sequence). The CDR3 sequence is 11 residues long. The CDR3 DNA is TGTGCCTGGAGTGAGAGGGTCAGGGCTTTCTTT. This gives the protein CAWSERVRAFF.

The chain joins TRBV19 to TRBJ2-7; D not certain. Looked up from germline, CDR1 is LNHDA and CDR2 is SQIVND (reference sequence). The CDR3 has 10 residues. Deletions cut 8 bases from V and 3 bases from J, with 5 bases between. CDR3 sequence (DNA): TGTGCCAGTGGAGACTACGAGCAGTACTTC. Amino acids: CASGDYEQYF.

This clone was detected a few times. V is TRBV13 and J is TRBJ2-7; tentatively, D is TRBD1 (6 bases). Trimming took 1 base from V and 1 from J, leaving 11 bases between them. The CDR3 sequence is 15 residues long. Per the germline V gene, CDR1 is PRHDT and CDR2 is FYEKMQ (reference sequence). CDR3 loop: CASSLVGTSSYEQYF. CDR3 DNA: TGTGCCAGCAGCTTAGTCGGGACATCTTCCTACGAGCAGTACTTC.

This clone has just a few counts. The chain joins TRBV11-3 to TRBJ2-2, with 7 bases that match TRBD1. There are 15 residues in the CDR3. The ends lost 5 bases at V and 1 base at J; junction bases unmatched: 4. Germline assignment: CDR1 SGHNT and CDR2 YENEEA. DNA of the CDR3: TGTGCCAGCAGCCTAAGACAGGGGAACACCGGGGAGCTGTTTTTT. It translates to CASSLRQGNTGELFF.

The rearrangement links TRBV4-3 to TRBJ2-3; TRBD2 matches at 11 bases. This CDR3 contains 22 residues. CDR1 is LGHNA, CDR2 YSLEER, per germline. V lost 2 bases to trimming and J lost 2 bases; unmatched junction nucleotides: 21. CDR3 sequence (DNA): TGCGCCAGCAGCCAAAGGGCCCGCATCGCGGCTAGCGGGAGGAGGGACACAGATACGCAGTATTTT. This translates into CASSQRARIAASGRRDTDTQYF.

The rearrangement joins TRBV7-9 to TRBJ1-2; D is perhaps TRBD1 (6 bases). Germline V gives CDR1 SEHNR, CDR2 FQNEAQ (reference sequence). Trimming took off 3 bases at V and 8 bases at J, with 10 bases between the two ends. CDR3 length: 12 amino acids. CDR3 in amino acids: CASSFRGTGYTF. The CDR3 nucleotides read TGTGCCAGCAGCTTCAGGGGAACCGGCTACACCTTC.